The present TCR beta chain was sequenced within a study of shared clonotypes between healthy human individuals. Study background: Serving as donors were two women and a few men, whose ages spanned 18 to 49. Researchers assigned three CD4 naive, three CD4 memory, two CD8 naive and one CD8 memory plate to each donor.

Germline assignment: CDR1 MDHEN and CDR2 SYDVKM. CDR3 length: 12 amino acids. Each replicate PCR on the sorted subsets used roughly 190 ng DNA (approximately 27,000 T cell genomes). Some clones are missing from TCRdb's copy, which holds only in-frame ones; the method was immunoSEQ multiplex PCR. There are 2 million to 2.5 million clones in the sample; about 92% occur only once, and under 0.45% lies in the top ten. This clone was recorded once. The junction departs from germline at one end; a sequencing error may be responsible. Researchers partitioned CD4+ cells into CD45RA+ naive and CD45RA-negative memory subsets.

This receptor was taken from a man younger than 35 in good health. Some clones in this sample may be carry-over from other donors' samples. The source material was naive CD4+ T cells from PBMCs. Indicated subset: CD45RA+ positively selected. The chain uses TRBV28 and TRBJ2-7; 9 positions agree with TRBD1. In DNA, the CDR3 is TGTGCCAGCAGGACCCCGGGACAGGGATGGGACTTC. This encodes CASRTPGQGWDF.